The TCR beta chain under discussion was sequenced for a study of T cells in narcolepsy. Turning to the study itself: Healthy controls were enrolled alongside patients with narcolepsy type 1 or type 2.

Findings and limits, study-wide: Same-patient CSF and blood CD4+ T cell clonotypes included HCRT-specific and TRIB2-specific autoreactive ones. Autoreactive clonotypes reportedly recurred in blood of same and different patients, not controls.

As regards this clone: No antigen is known for it.

In germline, CDR1 is SNHLY, CDR2 FYNNEI. V was shortened by 7 bases and J by 3 bases, with 15 bases between the two germline ends. This CDR3 spans 14 amino acids. Sequenced by immunoSEQ multiplex PCR; TCRdb stores in-frame clones only, minus some. The sample lists 20,000 to 30,000 clones; approximately 60% were seen once. This chain links TRBV2 with TRBJ1-1; unclear D gene. Material: memory (CD45RA-) CD4+ T cells from blood. The clonotype originates from a human donor in good health. CDR3 residues: CASIRTAVDTEAFF. CDR3 in DNA: TGTGCCAGCATCCGTACGGCGGTGGACACTGAAGCTTTCTTT.